This TCR beta chain comes out of a study of shared clonotypes between healthy human individuals. Clones were sequenced by immunoSEQ multiplex PCR, and TCRdb holds only the in-frame ones, with some missing. The sample includes a few hundred thousand clones, around 97% of them seen just once. Study-wide results and limits: Some naive CD4 clonotypes, roughly 4.5%, turned up in common across a handful of donors.

Notes on this clone: What it binds is unknown.

Germline V lookup: CDR1 MDHEN, CDR2 SYDVKM. The CDR3 is made up of 13 amino acids. J lost 12 bases, V lost 5 bases, and 9 bases had no gene match. V is TRBV28 and J is TRBJ2-7, with 11 bases matching TRBD2. Material for sequencing was naive CD4+ T cells sorted from blood. Indicated subset: CD45RA+ positively selected. The source is a woman aged 25 to 45 in good health. The CDR3 loop reads CASSPEDSGRGYF. The CDR3 DNA reads as TGTGCCAGCAGTCCAGAGGATAGCGGGAGGGGGTACTTC.